This T cell receptor (beta chain) was profiled in a study (dated by TCRdb to the early 2010s). V is reduced by 2 bases and J by 2 bases, leaving a spacing of 16 bases between them. From its cysteine to its phenylalanine, the CDR3 spans 16 amino acids. The CDR3 DNA has 48 bases and is translated from base 1. CDR1 and CDR2 (MNHEY, SVGEGT) derive from the germline V gene. Note on this clonotype: Its antigen target is currently unknown. The input lacks base qualities; no much larger clone sits a single base away.

The instrument given in TCRdb is Illumina Genome Analyzer IIx. TCRdb applied fastp at Q25 and MiXCR to the public reads, then kept only in-frame beta chains. Under each unique CDR3 protein, matching rows form one entry showing the most common genes and DNA. Within this sample are nearly 15,000 distinct CDR3 sequences, with around 34% of them counted one time only. The ten largest clones capture about 16% of the sample. Sequenced: blood. The chain couples TRBV6-2 or TRBV6-3 to TRBJ2-7; the D gene could be either TRBD1 or TRBD2, each agreeing at 5 bases. The clonotype comes from a human donor. The CDR3 region has the sequence CASSYPPGTETYEQYF. In nucleotide form, the sequence is TGTGCCAGCAGTTACCCGCCGGGGACGGAAACCTACGAGCAGTACTTC.